These T cell receptor beta chains were read from a single sample in a study of Graves' ophthalmopathy and Graves' hyperthyroidism. TCRdb recomputed calls from the multiplex PCR reads with MiXCR, one row per CDR3 protein. The repertoire holds hundreds of thousands of distinct CDR3 sequences, with around 40% as singletons. Sequences were obtained from peripheral blood. The receptor source for this set is an adult man with Graves' ophthalmopathy. The CDR3 runs from the conserved cysteine through the conserved F or W. Each record gives: J gene, V gene, D gene, clone size, CDR3 protein, CDR3 DNA. The D gene is left open where the match is weak. Where a row states a size, it is once, few, many or the class of an expanded clone; other rows omit it.

J: TRBJ1-2; V: TRBV10-3; D: TRBD1; size: -; CDR3: CAITPTGGDYGYTF; DNA: TGTGCCATCACCCCGACAGGGGGTGACTATGGCTACACCTTC
J: TRBJ1-5; V: TRBV24-1; D: TRBD1; size: -; CDR3: CATSDPGTEISNQPQHF; DNA: TGTGCCACCAGTGACCCAGGGACAGAAATTAGCAATCAGCCCCAGCATTTT
J: TRBJ2-6; V: TRBV10-3; D: TRBD1; size: -; CDR3: CAITIRDRGSGANVLTF; DNA: TGTGCCATCACCATACGGGACAGGGGCTCTGGGGCCAACGTCCTGACTTTC
J: TRBJ2-5; V: TRBV2; D: TRBD2; size: few; CDR3: CANRERTSGASGQETQYF; DNA: TGTGCCAACCGGGAACGGACTAGCGGGGCCTCGGGGCAAGAGACCCAGTACTTC
J: TRBJ2-7; V: TRBV11-2; D: -; size: many; CDR3: CASSPRARGDEQYF; DNA: TGTGCCAGCAGCCCCCGGGCCAGAGGGGACGAGCAGTACTTC
J: TRBJ2-7; V: TRBV10-3; D: -; size: few; CDR3: CAISGVSANYEQYF; DNA: TGTGCCATCAGTGGGGTATCTGCAAACTACGAGCAGTACTTC
J: TRBJ2-2; V: TRBV7-9; D: TRBD1; size: few; CDR3: CASSSGTGINTGELFF; DNA: TGTGCCAGCAGCTCTGGGACAGGGATCAACACCGGGGAGCTGTTTTTT
J: TRBJ2-7; V: TRBV11-1; D: -; size: few; CDR3: CASRAENYEQYF; DNA: TGTGCCAGCAGAGCAGAGAACTACGAGCAGTACTTC
J: TRBJ1-5; V: TRBV10-2; D: -; size: -; CDR3: CASSESGLGQPQHF; DNA: TGCGCCAGCAGTGAGTCAGGGCTGGGACAGCCCCAGCATTTT
J: TRBJ1-2; V: TRBV15; D: -; size: many; CDR3: CATSRAGQTEPDYGYTF; DNA: TGTGCCACCAGCAGAGCGGGCCAGACGGAGCCCGACTATGGCTACACCTTC
J: TRBJ2-5; V: TRBV9; D: -; size: -; CDR3: CASSQGAEGEGRETQYF; DNA: TGTGCCAGCAGCCAAGGAGCCGAGGGGGAGGGAAGAGAGACCCAGTACTTC
J: TRBJ2-3; V: TRBV10-3; D: TRBD2; size: few; CDR3: CAISESNSGRAGDTQYF; DNA: TGTGCCATCAGTGAGTCGAATAGCGGGAGGGCCGGAGATACGCAGTATTTT
J: TRBJ2-7; V: TRBV29-1; D: -; size: many; CDR3: CSVGRRANEQYF; DNA: TGCAGCGTTGGTAGGAGGGCCAACGAGCAGTACTTC
J: TRBJ1-5; V: TRBV20-1; D: TRBD1; size: -; CDR3: CSAQGGWGNQPQHF; DNA: TGCAGTGCTCAAGGGGGCTGGGGCAATCAGCCCCAGCATTTT
J: TRBJ1-3; V: TRBV2; D: -; size: once; CDR3: CASSLGGLYMNTIYF; DNA: TGTGCCAGCAGCTTAGGTGGGCTCTATATGAACACCATATATTTT
J: TRBJ2-7; V: TRBV19; D: TRBD1; size: -; CDR3: CASRLTGTGPYEQYF; DNA: TGTGCCAGTAGATTGACCGGGACAGGCCCCTACGAGCAGTACTTC
J: TRBJ1-4; V: TRBV29-1; D: TRBD1; size: many; CDR3: CSVGIQGSEKLFF; DNA: TGCAGCGTAGGAATACAGGGGAGCGAAAAACTGTTTTTT
J: TRBJ1-1; V: TRBV4-1; D: -; size: -; CDR3: CASSQEAGTEAFF; DNA: TGCGCCAGCAGCCAAGAGGCGGGCACTGAAGCTTTCTTT
J: TRBJ2-7; V: TRBV20-1; D: -; size: many; CDR3: CSAPGQRLSEQYF; DNA: TGCAGTGCTCCGGGACAACGTTTGTCCGAGCAGTACTTC
J: TRBJ1-5; V: TRBV20-1; D: -; size: -; CDR3: CSARDQLTGPQHF; DNA: TGCAGTGCTAGAGATCAGTTGACCGGGCCCCAGCATTTT
J: TRBJ1-2; V: TRBV19; D: TRBD1; size: few; CDR3: CASSRTGGDFHGYTF; DNA: TGTGCCAGTAGCCGGACAGGGGGCGATTTCCATGGCTACACCTTC
J: TRBJ1-3; V: TRBV25-1; D: TRBD1; size: once; CDR3: CASSEPFGTAGNTIYF; DNA: TGTGCCAGCAGTGAACCGTTTGGGACAGCCGGAAACACCATATATTTT
J: TRBJ1-1; V: TRBV29-1; D: -; size: -; CDR3: CSVEEQGNEAFF; DNA: TGCAGCGTTGAAGAACAGGGAAATGAAGCTTTCTTT
J: TRBJ2-5; V: TRBV29-1; D: -; size: once; CDR3: CSVVEGSNQPQYF; DNA: TGCAGCGTTGTCGAGGGTAGCAATCAGCCCCAGTACTTC
J: TRBJ1-1; V: TRBV25-1; D: TRBD1; size: -; CDR3: CASSDTGGSGTEAFF; DNA: TGTGCCAGCAGTGATACAGGGGGTAGTGGCACTGAAGCTTTCTTT
J: TRBJ2-2; V: TRBV10-2; D: TRBD1; size: many; CDR3: CASRGQANTGELFF; DNA: TGCGCCAGCAGAGGACAGGCGAACACCGGGGAGCTGTTTTTT
J: TRBJ1-2; V: TRBV19; D: TRBD1; size: many; CDR3: CASRSDRAGYGYTF; DNA: TGTGCCAGTAGGTCGGACAGGGCAGGCTATGGCTACACCTTC
J: TRBJ2-7; V: TRBV7-2; D: -; size: -; CDR3: CASSFWGGLYEQYF; DNA: TGTGCCAGCAGCTTCTGGGGGGGCCTGTACGAGCAGTACTTC
J: TRBJ1-2; V: TRBV2; D: TRBD1; size: -; CDR3: CASSGQGRGDGYTF; DNA: TGTGCCAGCAGTGGACAGGGTAGGGGAGATGGCTACACCTTC
J: TRBJ1-3; V: TRBV9; D: -; size: few; CDR3: CASSVAGQGHSGNTIYF; DNA: TGTGCCAGCAGCGTAGCCGGGCAGGGGCACAGTGGAAACACCATATATTTT
J: TRBJ1-2; V: TRBV2; D: TRBD1; size: -; CDR3: CASRKDRGHGYTF; DNA: TGTGCCAGCAGAAAGGACAGGGGCCATGGCTACACCTTC
J: TRBJ1-5; V: TRBV20-1; D: -; size: -; CDR3: CSASGASHQPQHF; DNA: TGCAGTGCAAGCGGGGCCAGCCATCAGCCCCAGCATTTT
J: TRBJ1-5; V: TRBV2; D: TRBD1; size: many; CDR3: CASSGDRGRGQPQHF; DNA: TGTGCCAGCAGTGGGGACAGGGGGCGCGGTCAGCCCCAGCATTTT
J: TRBJ1-5; V: TRBV6-6; D: TRBD1; size: few; CDR3: CASSYKGTGGLSNQPQHF; DNA: TGTGCCAGCAGTTATAAGGGTACAGGGGGCTTAAGCAATCAGCCCCAGCATTTT
J: TRBJ1-4; V: TRBV6-1; D: -; size: few; CDR3: CASSPLQGGSEKLFF; DNA: TGTGCCAGCAGCCCGTTACAGGGAGGGAGTGAAAAACTGTTTTTT
J: TRBJ2-2; V: TRBV7-2; D: TRBD2; size: -; CDR3: CASSLLTSGETHTGELFF; DNA: TGTGCCAGCAGCTTATTGACTAGCGGGGAGACTCACACCGGGGAGCTGTTTTTT
J: TRBJ2-2; V: TRBV20-1; D: -; size: -; CDR3: CSASRVTGELFF; DNA: TGCAGTGCTAGCAGGGTCACCGGGGAGCTGTTTTTT
J: TRBJ2-7; V: TRBV30; D: -; size: -; CDR3: CAWRVSGWGSYEQYF; DNA: TGTGCCTGGCGTGTTTCGGGCTGGGGCTCCTACGAGCAGTACTTC
J: TRBJ2-7; V: TRBV29-1; D: TRBD1; size: -; CDR3: CSRRTGNEQYF; DNA: TGCAGCCGAAGGACAGGGAACGAGCAGTACTTC
J: TRBJ2-5; V: TRBV7-6; D: -; size: many; CDR3: CASSPHGETQYF; DNA: TGTGCCAGCAGCCCCCATGGGGAGACCCAGTACTTC
J: TRBJ2-2; V: TRBV10-1; D: -; size: few; CDR3: CASSEMGVTGELFF; DNA: TGCGCCAGCAGTGAAATGGGGGTCACCGGGGAGCTGTTTTTT